Below, one T cell receptor beta chain is given with its context. This sample is part of a study of shared clonotypes between healthy human individuals. CD45RO-negative CD8 cells positively selected for CCR7 made up the naive population, which excluded terminally differentiated effector memory CD45RA+ cells. The method was immunoSEQ multiplex PCR; TCRdb's version includes in-frame clones alone and lacks a portion of them. The data hold roughly 2,000,000 clones, with 85% to 95% observed a single time. Trimming pared 4 bases from V and 0 bases from J, leaving 10 bases between. Germline loops: CDR1 LNHDA, CDR2 SQIVND (reference sequence). The CDR3 is made up of 15 amino acids.

This rearrangement joins TRBV19 to TRBJ1-3; D remains unclear. Sequenced sample: naive CD8+ T cells from PBMCs. The TCR was taken from a man in his late teens or twenties in good health. Some clones in this sample may be carry-over from other donors' samples. The CDR3 sequence is CASSTRPVSGNTIYF. CDR3 DNA: TGTGCCAGTAGTACTCGCCCGGTCTCTGGAAACACCATATATTTT. Full variable domain (missing parts from reference TRBV19 and TRBJ1-3): DGGITQSPKYLFRKEGQNVTLSCEQNLNHDAMYWYRQDPGQGLRLIYYSQIVNDFQKGDIAEGYSVSREKKESFPLTVTSAQKNPTAFYLCASSTRPVSGNTIYFGEGSWLTVV.